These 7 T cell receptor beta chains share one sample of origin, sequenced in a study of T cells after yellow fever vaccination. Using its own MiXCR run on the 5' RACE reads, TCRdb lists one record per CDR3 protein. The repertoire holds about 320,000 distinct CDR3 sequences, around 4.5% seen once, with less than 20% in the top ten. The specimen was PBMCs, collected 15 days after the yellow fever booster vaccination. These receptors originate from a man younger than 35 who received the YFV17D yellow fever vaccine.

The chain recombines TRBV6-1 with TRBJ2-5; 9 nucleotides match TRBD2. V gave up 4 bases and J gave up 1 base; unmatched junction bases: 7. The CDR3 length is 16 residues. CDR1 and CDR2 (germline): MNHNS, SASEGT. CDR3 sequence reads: CASSVIAGAFQETQYF. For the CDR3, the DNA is TGTGCCAGCAGTGTCATAGCGGGGGCCTTCCAAGAGACCCAGTACTTC.

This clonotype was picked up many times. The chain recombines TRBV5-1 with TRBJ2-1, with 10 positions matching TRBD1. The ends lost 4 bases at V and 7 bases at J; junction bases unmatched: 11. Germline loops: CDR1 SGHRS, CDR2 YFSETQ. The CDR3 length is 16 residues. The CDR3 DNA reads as TGCGCCAGCAGCCCACGGGCGGGACAGGGGCGTAATGAGCAGTTCTTC. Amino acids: CASSPRAGQGRNEQFF.

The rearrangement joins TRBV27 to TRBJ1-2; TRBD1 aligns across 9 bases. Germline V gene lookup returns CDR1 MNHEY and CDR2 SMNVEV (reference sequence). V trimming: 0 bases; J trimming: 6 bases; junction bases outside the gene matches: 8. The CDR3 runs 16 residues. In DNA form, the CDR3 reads TGTGCCAGCAGTTTATCCCCGACAGGGGGGAGGGATGGCTACACCTTC. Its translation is CASSLSPTGGRDGYTF.

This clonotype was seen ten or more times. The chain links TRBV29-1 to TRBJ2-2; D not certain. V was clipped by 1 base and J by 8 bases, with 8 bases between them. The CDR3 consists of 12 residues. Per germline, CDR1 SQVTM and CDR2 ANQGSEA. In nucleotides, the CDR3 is TGCAGCGTTGAAGCCCTGGATGGGGAGCTGTTTTTT. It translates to CSVEALDGELFF.

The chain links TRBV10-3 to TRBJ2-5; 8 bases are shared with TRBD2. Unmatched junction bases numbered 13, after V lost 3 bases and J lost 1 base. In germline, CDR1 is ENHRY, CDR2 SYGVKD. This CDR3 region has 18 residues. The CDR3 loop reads CAISEPGLAGSLQETQYF. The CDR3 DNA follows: TGTGCCATCAGTGAACCCGGACTAGCTGGTTCCCTCCAAGAGACCCAGTACTTC.

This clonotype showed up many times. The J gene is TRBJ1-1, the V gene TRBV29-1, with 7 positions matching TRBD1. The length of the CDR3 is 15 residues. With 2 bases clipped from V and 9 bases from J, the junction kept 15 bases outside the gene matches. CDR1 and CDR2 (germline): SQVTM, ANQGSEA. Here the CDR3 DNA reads TGCAGCGTTGAACTTATAGGGACAGAACGTCGGAAAGCTTTCTTT. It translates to CSVELIGTERRKAFF.

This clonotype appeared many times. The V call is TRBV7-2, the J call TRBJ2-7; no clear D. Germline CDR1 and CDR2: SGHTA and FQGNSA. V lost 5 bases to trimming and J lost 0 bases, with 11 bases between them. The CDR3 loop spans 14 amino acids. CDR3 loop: CASSRSSRSYEQYF. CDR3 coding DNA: TGTGCCAGCAGCCGGAGCTCACGCTCCTACGAGCAGTACTTC.